The TCR beta chain under discussion was sequenced for a study of post-analysis software for immune sequencing data. At the level of the study: Some patients lacked subtype; others had relapsing-remitting, secondary progressive or progressive-relapsing disease.

The CDR3 totals 13 residues. Germline V CDR1 and CDR2: SQVTM, ANQGSEA. This clonotype occurred a few times. Antigen: not known. A junction boundary mismatches the germline segment, possibly from a read error. Broader study findings: Comparison with controls showed significantly lower normalized Chao1 diversity in multiple sclerosis patients. TRBV segments more frequent in patients than in controls numbered about 5 and included TRBV5-6, TRBV5-1 and TRBV20-1.

Unique molecular identifiers featured in each of the TCR beta cDNA libraries. The source material, roughly 0.9 to 11 million T cells, gave rise to roughly 0.5 million cDNA molecules. MiXCR was run by TCRdb on the PCR reads, yielding one entry per CDR3 protein. Of 820,000 or so distinct CDR3 sequences in the sample, approximately 57% were seen once. This TCR was recovered from a girl aged 10 to 17 with multiple sclerosis. Sequencing input: blood. V is TRBV29-1 and J is TRBJ1-1; D remains unclear. CDR3 in amino acids: CSVEEDLNTEAFF. The CDR3, as DNA: TGTAGCGTTGAAGAGGACCTGAACACTGAAGCTTTCTTT.